A single sample gave rise to the 23 T cell receptor beta chains below, sequenced in a study of blood T cell repertoires in COVID-19. This table comes from immunoSEQ multiplex PCR, and its TCRdb copy is limited to in-frame clones, with some not included. The profile shows roughly 300,000 clones, 87% of them singletons. The sequencing input was peripheral blood. These receptors were collected from a woman between 35 and 50 years old who had recovered from COVID-19.

This chain links TRBV2 with TRBJ2-2; 9 nucleotides match TRBD1. The CDR3 contains 14 residues. CDR1 SNHLY and CDR2 FYNNEI come from the germline V gene. Germline trimming cut 5 bases from V and 8 bases from J; bases unmatched to any gene: 6. Written as DNA, the CDR3 is TGTGCCAGCAGTCCGGACAGGGGCAAGGGGGAGCTGTTTTTT. It specifies CASSPDRGKGELFF.

On this clone: The same CDR3 can be traced to other DNA sequences in this sample. The chain uses TRBV12-3 or TRBV12-4 and TRBJ1-5; 7 positions agree with TRBD1. The CDR3 has 13 residues. V shed 5 bases, J shed 5 bases, and the junction held 3 bases outside the gene matches. The CDR3 region is CASSLGGDQPQHF. Here the CDR3 DNA reads TGTGCCAGCAGTCTAGGGGGCGATCAGCCCCAGCATTTT.

J is TRBJ1-1 and V is TRBV29-1; 7 bases fit TRBD1. The CDR3 sequence is 14 residues long. J was trimmed by 5 bases and V by 6 bases; bases with no gene match: 12. Germline V gene data show CDR1 as SQVTM and CDR2 as ANQGSEA. CDR3: CSVQRQGLSTEAFF. As DNA, the CDR3 is TGCAGCGTCCAGCGACAGGGATTGAGTACTGAAGCTTTCTTT.

This chain uses TRBV5-6 with TRBJ1-1; 8 bases fit TRBD1. The CDR3 runs 15 residues. V trimming: 3 bases; J trimming: 2 bases; junction bases outside the gene matches: 6. The V gene's germline CDR1 is SGHDT and CDR2 YYEEEE. Written as DNA, the CDR3 is TGTGCCAGCAGCTACCCGGACAGGGTCAACACTGAAGCTTTCTTT. This gives the protein CASSYPDRVNTEAFF.

The V call is TRBV10-2, the J call TRBJ2-1; possible D gene TRBD1, 6 bases. This CDR3 has 14 residues. CDR1 and CDR2 from the germline V gene are WSHSY and SAAADI. The V gene lost 7 bases and the J gene lost 8 bases, with 18 bases spanning the gap. The CDR3 loop reads CASTGVGGKDEQFF. Here the CDR3 DNA reads TGCGCCAGCACAGGGGTAGGCGGTAAGGATGAGCAGTTCTTC.

The chain is built from TRBV5-8 and TRBJ1-4; 7 nucleotides align to TRBD1. CDR1 is SGHTS, CDR2 YDEGEE, per germline. The CDR3 is 15 amino acids. After removal of 4 bases from V and 3 bases from J, the junction contained 6 bases not matched to a gene. The CDR3 loop reads CASSLAGTANEKLFF. In DNA, the CDR3 is TGTGCCAGCAGCCTAGCCGGGACAGCTAATGAAAAACTGTTTTTT.

The chain is built from TRBV12-3 or TRBV12-4 and TRBJ1-2; D perhaps matches TRBD1 (5 bases). The CDR3 runs 13 residues. Trimming removed 5 bases from V and 2 bases from J, with 9 bases in between. The DNA of the CDR3 is TGTGCCAGCAGTCGATCAGGGAACTATGGCTACACCTTC. As protein: CASSRSGNYGYTF.

This chain joins TRBV5-4 and TRBJ1-4, with D perhaps TRBD1 (5 bases). This CDR3 contains 14 residues. V was cut by 5 bases and J by 4 bases, with 12 bases left in between. Germline CDR1 and CDR2: SGHNT and YYREEE (reference sequence). CDR3: CASRPGGDNEKLFF. The CDR3 bases are TGTGCCAGCAGGCCCGGAGGGGATAATGAAAAACTGTTTTTT.

In its sample, this clone was seen once. The V and J genes are TRBV2 and TRBJ1-4, with D possibly matching TRBD1 (5 bases). The CDR3 consists of 15 residues. Per germline, CDR1 SNHLY and CDR2 FYNNEI. The ends were cut back, 3 bases at V and 4 bases at J, with 12 bases in the middle. The CDR3: CASSDLRQFNEKLFF. Written as DNA, the CDR3 is TGTGCCAGCAGTGATCTTAGACAGTTTAATGAAAAACTGTTTTTT.

The chain combines TRBV18 with TRBJ2-7; 7 nucleotides match TRBD1. V lost 5 bases and J lost 0; bases outside the gene matches: 7. The CDR3 covers 15 residues. Germline V gene data show CDR1 as KGHSH and CDR2 as LQKENI. The CDR3 nucleotides are TGTGCCAGCTCAGCGACAGGGCCCGACTCCTACGAGCAGTACTTC. Amino acid sequence: CASSATGPDSYEQYF.

V and J are TRBV5-1 and TRBJ2-3; 8 nucleotides align to TRBD2. This CDR3 contains 15 residues. V lost 6 bases, J lost 5 bases, and 11 bases stayed unmatched. Germline CDR1 SGHRS, CDR2 YFSETQ. CDR3 sequence: CASTQAREDRDTQYF. Written as DNA, the CDR3 is TGCGCCAGCACCCAGGCGCGGGAGGACCGAGATACGCAGTATTTT.

The gene calls are TRBV5-1 and TRBJ1-1, with 7 bases matching TRBD1. Germline loops: CDR1 SGHRS, CDR2 YFSETQ. V dropped 5 bases and J dropped 3; count of bases not matched to a gene: 4. CDR3 length: 13 residues. CDR3 in amino acids: CASSIGQDTEAFF. DNA for the CDR3: TGCGCCAGCAGTATAGGACAGGACACTGAAGCTTTCTTT.

This clone appeared once. This chain uses TRBV3-1 (or the pseudogene TRBV3-2) with TRBJ2-1; TRBD2 matches at 9 bases. This CDR3 has 15 amino acids. After removal of 0 bases from V and 9 bases from J, the junction contained 6 bases not matched to a gene. Per the germline V gene, CDR1 is LGHDT and CDR2 is YNNKEL (reference sequence). The DNA for the CDR3 is TGTGCCAGCAGCCAAGACTTGGATAGCGGGGGTGAGCAGTTCTTC. Its protein is CASSQDLDSGGEQFF.

The chain is built from TRBV5-1 and TRBJ1-2, with TRBD1 as a possible D gene (5 bases). In germline, CDR1 is SGHRS, CDR2 YFSETQ. Trimming took 0 bases from V and 8 from J, leaving 20 bases between them. There are 16 residues in the CDR3. The CDR3 nucleotides read TGCGCCAGCAGCTTGGTCTCGGACACTGGGTTCGACGGCTACACCTTC. Amino acids: CASSLVSDTGFDGYTF.

The chain couples TRBV5-1 to TRBJ1-1; D remains unclear. Germline assignment: CDR1 SGHRS and CDR2 YFSETQ. Trimming took off 4 bases at V and 1 base at J, with 5 bases between the two ends. This CDR3 has 12 amino acids. The CDR3 spells CASSQWNTEAFF. In DNA, the CDR3 is TGCGCCAGCAGCCAATGGAACACTGAAGCTTTCTTT.

V is TRBV7-9 and J is TRBJ1-1; TRBD1 agrees at 9 bases. The CDR3 covers 16 residues. The germline V gene encodes CDR1 SEHNR and CDR2 FQNEAQ (reference sequence). V was pared by 1 base and J by 1 base, with 4 bases of the junction left unmatched. The CDR3 loop reads CASSLGPGQGNTEAFF. The CDR3 nucleotides are TGTGCCAGCAGCTTAGGCCCGGGACAGGGGAACACTGAAGCTTTCTTT.

This clone came up once. The V gene is TRBV7-9, the J gene TRBJ1-1, with TRBD1 as a possible D gene (5 bases). V shed 1 base and J shed 2 bases, with 11 bases lying between them. Germline loops: CDR1 SEHNR, CDR2 FQNEAQ (reference sequence). This CDR3 region has 15 residues. CDR3 loop: CASSLVRTQNTEAFF. CDR3 DNA: TGTGCCAGCAGCTTAGTTAGGACACAAAACACTGAAGCTTTCTTT.

The V call is TRBV2, the J call TRBJ2-3; 7 bases are a match to TRBD2. Germline CDR1 SNHLY, CDR2 FYNNEI. Trimming at V came to 10 bases and at J to 4 bases, leaving 2 bases not matched to a gene. The length of the CDR3 is 11 residues. The CDR3 loop is CATRGADTQYF. CDR3 sequence (DNA): TGTGCCACCCGGGGGGCAGATACGCAGTATTTT.

The V and J genes are TRBV5-1 and TRBJ1-2; D not certain. Germline CDR1 and CDR2: SGHRS and YFSETQ. With 1 base removed from V and 3 bases from J, the gap between germline ends came to 10 bases. CDR3 size: 14 residues. CDR3 region: CASSLKSGDYGYTF. The CDR3 nucleotides are TGCGCCAGCAGCTTGAAGAGTGGTGACTATGGCTACACCTTC.

CDR3 protein: CASSLGQGYHEQYF. Here the CDR3 DNA reads TGCGCCAGCAGCTTGGGCCAGGGGTACCACGAGCAGTACTTC. The V and J genes are TRBV5-1 and TRBJ2-7, with D possibly matching TRBD1 (6 bases). The V end lost 0 bases, the J end lost 5 bases, and 12 bases lay between the germline ends. Germline V gives CDR1 SGHRS, CDR2 YFSETQ. The CDR3 is 14 residues long. Drawing the rest from reference TRBV5-1 and TRBJ2-7, the complete variable domain is KAGVTQTPRYLIKTRGQQVTLSCSPISGHRSVSWYQQTPGQGLQFLFEYFSETQRNKGNFPGRFSGRQFSNSRSEMNVSTLELGDSALYLCASSLGQGYHEQYFGPGTRLTVT.

The chain carries TRBV2 and TRBJ1-2, with D possibly being TRBD1 (5 bases). The CDR3 length is 15 residues. Germline loops: CDR1 SNHLY, CDR2 FYNNEI. V lost 4 bases to trimming and J lost 7 bases, with 19 bases between them. This chain's CDR3 is CASSARGLNTGGYTF. The CDR3 nucleotides read TGTGCCAGCAGTGCCCGGGGACTTAATACGGGTGGCTACACCTTC.

This chain connects TRBV5-4 to TRBJ1-2, with 10 positions matching TRBD1. V was pared by 3 bases and J by 4 bases, with 6 bases of the junction left unmatched. Germline-derived CDR1 and CDR2 are SGHNT and YYREEE (reference sequence). The CDR3 has 15 amino acids. The CDR3 coding sequence is TGTGCCAGCAGCTCCCGGGACAGGGGCCCCTATGGCTACACCTTC. Translated: CASSSRDRGPYGYTF. Together with reference TRBV5-4 and TRBJ1-2, the CDR3 gives the full variable domain: ETGVTQSPTHLIKTRGQQVTLRCSSQSGHNTVSWYQQALGQGPQFIFQYYREEENGRGNFPPRFSGLQFPNYSSELNVNALELDDSALYLCASSSRDRGPYGYTFGSGTRLTVV.

J is TRBJ2-2 and V is TRBV2; D remains ambiguous. Germline lookup yields CDR1 SNHLY and CDR2 FYNNEI. The CDR3 has 11 amino acids. V was shortened by 8 bases and J by 6 bases, with 7 bases between the two germline ends. CDR3 sequence (DNA): TGTGCCAGCTCCCGGGCCGGGGAGCTGTTTTTT. Its translation is CASSRAGELFF.